Below, one TCR beta chain is given with its context. Its specific antigen is unknown. Qualities for individual bases were not recorded, and no much larger clone is one base off. The data derive from a study of cytomegalovirus exposure and HLA in healthy donors (dated by TCRdb to about 2017). About the full investigation: An earlier analysis of more than 550 of the donors reported about 280 Gb of sequence data and about 120 million unique TCR beta sequences obtained from some 200 million T cells. An early release that covered 500 to 800 HLA-typed donors contained about 300 gigabases of sequencing data and approximately 85 million unique TCR sequences. Of the approximately 400 genotyped donors, over 65% fell in the genetic ancestry cluster associated with self-reported Caucasian donors. The study aimed to test whether signatures of past pathogen exposure could be identified by cataloging public T cell receptors. Using immunosequencing, the study profiled T cell repertoires from 666 subjects and related those repertoires to cytomegalovirus serostatus. In addition to the first cohort of 666 subjects, a separate validation cohort of approximately 130 different subjects was used. The study combined high-throughput TCR immunosequencing, statistical association of individual TCRs with disease status, and machine learning to predict cytomegalovirus infection status. In a later analysis, previously published TCR beta repertoires from about 640 donors were re-analyzed and high-resolution HLA genotyping was added so that TCR occurrence patterns could be studied. Rather than using new phenotypic data, the later analysis identified candidate immune exposures from TCR beta sequences and from how often those sequences occurred across donors. An earlier analysis of 500 to 650 of the donors applied high-throughput TCR beta sequencing to assess whether each TCR beta V gene segment acted as functional or pseudogenic. Alongside the repertoire data, information on donor age, sex, ethnicity and CMV serostatus was compiled. In a later genetic analysis, genome-wide SNP genotypes for about 55% of the roughly 700 donors were used, and that subset was treated as a discovery cohort. Every discovery cohort repertoire had been produced on one sequencing platform. HLA typing covered class I and class II loci at four-digit resolution. The number of donors typed differed by locus, with about 620-630 for A, B, C, DRB1 and DQB1, 522 for DQA1, 606 for DPA1, and around 430 for DPB1. Roughly 5 DR-DQ haplotypes were handled as single units for association and clustering, since linkage in the cohort was strong. Among some 410 genotyped donors of the cohort, an average of around 250,000 unique TCR beta nucleotide sequences was sequenced per donor, of which about 20% were non-productive. Results the study describes overall, beyond this receptor: Several of the top co-occurrence clusters appeared to be linked to parvovirus B19, influenza, CMV and Epstein-Barr virus, according to a later analysis. A later analysis found that most CMV-associated TCR beta chains appeared HLA-restricted, with HLA associations seemingly driven largely by CMV exposure. A further reported finding was that TCR beta sequences accurately predicted the HLA-A and HLA-B alleles for most subjects in the first cohort. In an earlier analysis of roughly 560 of the donors, most TCR beta V segments were observed in productive rearrangements about 87% or about 30% of the time, broadly matching IMGT annotations. Presence/absence analyses assumed roughly uniform sequencing depth across donors, an assumption that may not hold. HLA typing was unavailable for some donors at each locus, so association tests used only the typed subset. According to the authors, the approach could potentially be generalized to other disease states and immunological phenotypes. The earlier analysis of approximately 590 of the donors excluded fewer than 20 rarely observed V segments, including chromosome 9 orphons, because counts were too low. In a later analysis, HLA-associated TCR beta chains showed more clonal expansion and lower generation probabilities than non-associated chains that were equally common. Only TCR beta chains were sequenced in this cohort, and the absence of alpha or paired-chain data limited detectable features. In a later analysis, the rate of TCR association differed among HLA loci, with DRB1 alleles having the most associated TCRs and HLA-C alleles having the fewest. Cytomegalovirus status was reported to be diagnosed by the classifier with high specificity and sensitivity in both the original and validation cohorts. Linkage disequilibrium might explain the correlated functional status among segregating V segments, but an unknown experimental factor could not be excluded. Some IMGT-functional V segments, including TRBV6-2 and TRBV6-3, could not be distinguished by the 87-base-pair reads and were therefore excluded. When HLA alleles, especially DR and DQ, strongly co-occurred, attributing TCR associations to individual alleles was difficult. A later genetic analysis reported fewer N-insertions in productive TCRs among donors in an Asian-associated ancestry cluster than the 666-donor mean. A few of the identified cytomegalovirus-associated TCR beta chains were confirmed in vitro to be specific for cytomegalovirus antigens. In a later analysis, some 17,000 TCR beta sequences were associated with specific HLA alleles at a false discovery rate of 0.05. A cluster of highly shared sequence variants was judged likely to represent a technical artifact of the sequencing pipeline. Most TCR sequences were seen in very few donors, while some public TCRs were found in many individuals. A later genetic analysis associated a missense DCLRE1C variant with V-gene and J-gene trimming of TCR beta chains, and an independent cohort replicated the association. CMV serostatus was the only immune exposure information available for the cohort. The study listed 150 to 200 TCR beta chains as associated with cytomegalovirus.

Trimming leaves V shorter by 2 bases and J shorter by 6 bases, with the junction holding 6 bases beyond the gene matches. CDR1 LNHDA and CDR2 SQIVND were looked up in the germline V gene (reference sequence). The CDR3 spans 15 residues, from the cysteine through the phenylalanine. Solely the CDR3 DNA is kept, with 45 bases framed from the first base. The library was prepared using the immunoSEQ multiplex PCR assay. For the multiplex PCR, a mixture combining 60 forward primers for TCR Vbeta segments and 13 reverse primers for TCR Jbeta segments was used. A multiplex PCR assay on genomic DNA amplified the CDR3 region of rearranged TCR beta genes. The Illumina HiSeq System was used to sequence the amplified TCR beta libraries as 87-base-pair reads. For the original study's pipeline: A later analysis tallied around 80 million unique TCR beta chains across the 660 or so repertoires, and about 12 million of those chains were shared by two or more donors. A nearest-neighbor algorithm error-corrected the raw reads and collapsed the reads into unique sequences, merging closely related sequences to remove PCR and sequencing errors. Alignment of CDR3 sequences to IMGT reference sequences was used to assign V, D and J gene segments. For a sequence to be retained, a match of at least six nucleotides was required to both a V gene segment and a J gene segment. A rearrangement counted as productive if the CDR3 had no stop codons and remained in frame with V and J, and every other rearrangement counted as non-productive. CDR3 was defined according to IMGT convention as the region running from the second conserved V-encoded cysteine to the conserved J-encoded phenylalanine. The earlier analysis of about 590 of the donors excluded sequences that lacked an unambiguous match to a single V gene segment. An earlier analysis of some 500 of the donors classified V segments as functional when productive rearrangements were above 56.7% and as segregating when the standard deviation between donors was above 5%. A statistical classification framework was built for diagnosing cytomegalovirus status from the catalog of TCR beta chain sequences. In a later analysis, TCR nucleotide sequences were compared against IMGT/GENE-DB human TR gene sequences so that V and J genes could be assigned. A later analysis assigned CDR3 sequences and most-parsimonious VDJ recombination scenarios with the TCRdist pipeline. In a later analysis, each TCR beta chain was defined by its CDR3 amino acid sequence together with its V-gene family, and reads without a unique V-gene family were excluded. A later analysis removed 500 to 650 highly shared, low-generation-probability nucleotide sequences to deal with suspected cross-contamination and a sequencing artifact. For each public chain, a later analysis derived a clonal expansion index from normalized ranks of inferred template counts within each repertoire. In a later analysis, generation probabilities were computed using a VDJ recombination model fitted to out-of-frame rearrangements, and the results were checked against IGoR. In a later analysis, hypergeometric tests were used to score TCR-TCR, TCR-HLA and TCR-CMV co-occurrence, with a repertoire-size bias correction applied to TCR pairs. In a later analysis, false discovery rates were estimated by permuting HLA or CMV assignments 20 times. In a later analysis, co-occurring TCRs were grouped using DBSCAN, with TCRdist sequence similarity added in when clustering inside HLA-allele-positive subsets. For co-occurrence clustering, repertoires with fewer than 30,000 or more than 120,000 public chains were excluded, along with five or six repertoires with anomalous nucleotide sharing. TCRdb retrieved this table from immuneACCESS and kept in-frame rearrangements only. Not all clones are present; in checked studies, unresolved V genes account for under half, and no reason is known for the remainder. V and J calls and clone size are those listed in that table; D and trimming were worked out from the DNA. This sample is represented by about 93,000 clones; just over 75% of them were singletons. The ten largest clonotypes hold 0.5% to 0.65% of the sample.

The cohort was made up of several hundred healthy bone marrow donors. Cohort members were all nominally healthy when sampled, although unrecorded immune exposures were likely present. The donor was CMV seronegative and belonged to the group of around 400 seronegative cohort members. Every donor gave a peripheral blood sample, and the peripheral blood mononuclear cells from that sample were used for TCR beta sequencing. Genomic DNA was extracted from the blood cell samples with the Qiagen DNeasy Blood Extraction Kit. This clonotype was obtained from a man aged 30 to 45 in good health and CMV-seronegative. The sequenced material came from PBMCs. This receptor chain uses TRBV19 and TRBJ1-4; 7 middle bases align to TRBD1. The nucleotide sequence reads as follows: TGTGCCAGTAGTATATCAGCAGGGGGTGATGAAAAACTGTTTTTT. The resulting protein is CASSISAGGDEKLFF.